These 11 T cell receptor beta chains share one sample of origin, sequenced in a study of CD8 T cells in ankylosing spondylitis (dated by TCRdb to 2016 to 2017). To prepare the library, 5' RACE was applied. Reads for this sample came from an Illumina HiSeq 2500. The public reads were reprocessed in TCRdb via fastp at Q25 and MiXCR, keeping in-frame beta chains. CDR3 protein duplicates are merged, each entry listing the most common genes and DNA. The sample records some 87,000 distinct CDR3 sequences, about 9% of which are singletons. Of the sample, just over 5% falls within the top ten clones. Sequenced sample: blood, either unsorted or a sorted T cell fraction (not recorded which). These receptors were taken from a male donor with ankylosing spondylitis or in good health (not recorded which).

This clonotype was seen a handful of times. CDR3 amino acids: CASSAVGYRMYSSGANVLTF. The CDR3 nucleotides read TGTGCCAGCAGCGCAGTCGGGTACAGGATGTATTCCTCTGGGGCCAACGTCCTGACTTTC. The chain uses TRBV4-2 and TRBJ2-6, with D perhaps matching TRBD1 (5 bases). The CDR3 extends over 20 amino acids. Germline V gene data show CDR1 as LGHNA and CDR2 as YNFKEQ. Trimming took 5 bases from V and 0 from J, leaving 23 bases between them.

This clonotype came up many times. This chain joins TRBV28 and TRBJ1-3; D gene unclear. Germline CDR1 is MDHEN and CDR2 is SYDVKM. The germline V and J ends were trimmed by 6 bases and 0 bases, with 12 bases remaining between them. The CDR3 has 15 residues. DNA for the CDR3: TGTGCCAGCAGACCCGGAAGCAGCTCTGGAAACACCATATATTTT. Its translation is CASRPGSSSGNTIYF. Using reference TRBV28 and TRBJ1-3 for the parts outside the CDR3, the full variable domain is DVKVTQSSRYLVKRTGEKVFLECVQDMDHENMFWYRQDPGLGLRLIYFSYDVKMKEKGDIPEGYSVSREKKERFSLILESASTNQTSMYLCASRPGSSSGNTIYFGEGSWLTVV.

This clonotype was found many times. The rearrangement links TRBV12-3 or TRBV12-4 to TRBJ2-1; 8 bases are a match to TRBD2. The CDR3 has 15 amino acids. The ends lost 8 bases at V and 5 bases at J; junction bases unmatched: 11. CDR3: CASAPTGGRNNEQFF. CDR3 in DNA: TGTGCCAGCGCTCCTACGGGGGGGAGGAACAATGAGCAGTTCTTC.

This clonotype was found many times. The CDR3 region is CASSPYRASYNEQFF. The CDR3 coding sequence is TGTGCCAGCTCACCATACAGGGCGTCCTACAATGAGCAGTTCTTC. The chain recombines TRBV18 with TRBJ2-1; TRBD1 might be the D (6 bases). V was cut by 2 bases and J by 1 base, with 9 bases left in between. CDR3 size: 15 residues. Germline V CDR1 and CDR2: KGHSH, LQKENI.

This clonotype has at least ten counts. The chain links TRBV5-1 to TRBJ2-7; weak D call: TRBD2 (8 bases). The CDR3 length is 16 residues. The V end was cut by 4 bases, the J end by 3 bases, with 20 bases between. Germline CDR1 is SGHRS and CDR2 is YFSETQ. This CDR3 is CASSPRDSGGDYEQYF. The CDR3 nucleotides are TGCGCCAGCAGCCCCAGGGACAGCGGGGGTGACTACGAGCAGTACTTC.

This clonotype was seen repeatedly, ten times or more. The rearrangement joins TRBV2 to TRBJ2-2; D possibly corresponds to TRBD1 (5 bases). The CDR3 extends over 14 amino acids. Germline lookup yields CDR1 SNHLY and CDR2 FYNNEI. V gave up 6 bases and J gave up 1 base, with 9 bases separating them. The CDR3 spells CASRPGQNTGELFF. As DNA, the CDR3 is TGTGCCAGCAGACCCGGACAGAACACCGGGGAGCTGTTTTTT.

The chain carries TRBV23-1 and TRBJ1-1; the match to TRBD1 covers 8 bases. TRBV23-1 is flagged as an ORF with uncertain function. This CDR3 region has 16 residues. Losses at the gene ends were 6 bases for V and 4 bases for J; bases not matched to a gene: 13. CDR3 bases: TGCGCCAGCAGACCCAAACCAGGGGGCACGGGCACTGAAGCTTTCTTT. Its protein product is CASRPKPGGTGTEAFF.

The table lists this clonotype with many counts. V and J are TRBV5-1 and TRBJ2-1; TRBD1 matches at 10 bases. V gave up 6 bases and J gave up 10 bases; unmatched junction bases: 13. The CDR3 extends over 15 amino acids. Per the germline V gene, CDR1 is SGHRS and CDR2 is YFSETQ. CDR3 DNA sequence: TGCGCCAGCACTCAAGGGGACAGGGGAGCGCAGGAGCAGTTCTTC. Amino acid sequence: CASTQGDRGAQEQFF.

This clonotype was recorded at least ten times. The rearrangement joins TRBV7-4 to TRBJ2-7; D gene uncertain. CDR1 and CDR2 (germline): SGHVT, SQSDAQ. This CDR3 region has 13 residues. Trimming left V 3 bases short and J 0 bases short, with 6 bases between. CDR3 nucleotide sequence: TGTGCCAGCAGCTTCTTAAGCTCCTACGAGCAGTACTTC. It specifies CASSFLSSYEQYF. The full variable domain, completed using reference TRBV7-4 and TRBJ2-7, is GAGVSQSPRYKVAKRGRDVALRCDSISGHVTLYWYRQTLGQGSEVLTYSQSDAQRDKSGRPSGRFSAERPERSVSTLKIQRTEQGDSAVYLCASSFLSSYEQYFGPGTRLTVT.

This clonotype was seen at least ten times. CDR3 loop: CASSYSQRGREAFF. CDR3 coding DNA: TGTGCCAGCAGTTACTCCCAAAGGGGCAGGGAAGCTTTCTTT. This sequence joins TRBV6-5 and TRBJ1-1, with a weak D call TRBD1 (5 bases). V lost 0 bases and J lost 8, with 13 bases in between. The germline V gene has CDR1 MNHEY and CDR2 SVGAGI. The CDR3 is 14 residues long.

This clonotype has more than one count but fewer than ten. The chain couples TRBV6-2 or TRBV6-3 to TRBJ1-2; D not resolved. Per the germline V gene, CDR1 is MNHEY and CDR2 is SVGEGT. V lost 3 bases to trimming and J lost 8 bases, with 16 bases between them. This CDR3 comprises 14 residues. The DNA of the CDR3 is TGTGCCAGCAGTTATTCCCGCGGCTTAGAAGGCTACACCTTC. It is translated as CASSYSRGLEGYTF.